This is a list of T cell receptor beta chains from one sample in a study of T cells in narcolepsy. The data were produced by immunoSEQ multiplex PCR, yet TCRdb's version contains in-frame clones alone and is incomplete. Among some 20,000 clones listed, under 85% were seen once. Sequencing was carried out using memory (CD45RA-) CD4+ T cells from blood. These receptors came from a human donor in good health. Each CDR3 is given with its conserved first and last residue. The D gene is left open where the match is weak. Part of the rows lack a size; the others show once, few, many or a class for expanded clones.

CASKSTNEKLFF TGTGCCAGCAAATCAACTAATGAAAAACTGTTTTTT NA 12 TRBJ1-4 TRBV28 once
CASSVEGLQETQYF TGTGCCAGCAGCGTCGAAGGACTCCAAGAGACCCAGTACTTC NA 14 TRBJ2-5 TRBV9 NA
CASSLGAANSYEQYF TGTGCCAGCAGCTTAGGAGCAGCGAACTCCTACGAGCAGTACTTC NA 15 TRBJ2-7 TRBV7-2 NA
CASSLEAGVGNEQYF TGCGCCAGCAGTCTAGAGGCGGGAGTGGGGAACGAGCAGTACTTC TRBD2 15 TRBJ2-7 TRBV10-2 NA
CASSRDSLSYEQYF TGTGCCAGCTCGCGGGACAGCCTCTCCTACGAGCAGTACTTC NA 14 TRBJ2-7 TRBV5-4 NA
CASSYSLGPGRPQHF TGTGCCAGCAGTTACTCGTTGGGTCCTGGGAGGCCCCAGCATTTT NA 15 TRBJ1-5 TRBV6-5 NA
CASTYRGSQPQHF TGTGCCAGCACATACAGGGGGTCTCAGCCCCAGCATTTT TRBD1 13 TRBJ1-5 TRBV2 once
CASSQDLVNQETQYF TGTGCCAGCAGCCAAGATTTGGTTAACCAAGAGACCCAGTACTTC NA 15 TRBJ2-5 TRBV14 NA
CASSLGDRVSPQHF TGTGCCAGCAGCTTAGGGGACAGGGTATCGCCCCAGCATTTT TRBD1 14 TRBJ1-5 TRBV7-6 NA
CASSPAQETQYF TGCGCCAGCAGCCCTGCCCAAGAGACCCAGTACTTC NA 12 TRBJ2-5 TRBV5-1 few
CASSLDRVGRSPLHF TGTGCCAGCAGCCTGGACAGGGTGGGAAGGTCACCCCTCCACTTT TRBD1 15 TRBJ1-6 TRBV5-6 NA
CASSVGQGLSGYTF TGTGCCAGCAGCGTGGGACAGGGCCTGAGTGGCTACACCTTC TRBD1 14 TRBJ1-2 TRBV9 NA
CASRRESSPLHF TGTGCCAGCAGACGCGAGAGTTCACCCCTCCACTTT NA 12 TRBJ1-6 TRBV7-2 NA